Sequencing of this T cell receptor (beta chain) was carried out in a study of T cell responses to AZD1222 COVID-19 vaccine. Some clones are missing from TCRdb's copy, which holds only in-frame ones; the method was immunoSEQ multiplex PCR. Among roughly 120,000 clones listed, approximately 85% were seen once. The CDR3 contains 14 residues. The V gene lost 8 bases and the J gene lost 4 bases, with 15 bases spanning the gap. Germline values: CDR1 KGHSH, CDR2 LQKENI. The clonotype originates from an adult in good health. This chain joins TRBV18 and TRBJ1-3; D is possibly TRBD1 (5 bases). This sample comprised peripheral blood, obtained on day 0 of AZD1222 vaccination. CDR3: CASTLGLSGNTIYF. The CDR3 DNA follows: TGTGCCAGCACCCTGGGACTTTCGGGAAACACCATATATTTT.